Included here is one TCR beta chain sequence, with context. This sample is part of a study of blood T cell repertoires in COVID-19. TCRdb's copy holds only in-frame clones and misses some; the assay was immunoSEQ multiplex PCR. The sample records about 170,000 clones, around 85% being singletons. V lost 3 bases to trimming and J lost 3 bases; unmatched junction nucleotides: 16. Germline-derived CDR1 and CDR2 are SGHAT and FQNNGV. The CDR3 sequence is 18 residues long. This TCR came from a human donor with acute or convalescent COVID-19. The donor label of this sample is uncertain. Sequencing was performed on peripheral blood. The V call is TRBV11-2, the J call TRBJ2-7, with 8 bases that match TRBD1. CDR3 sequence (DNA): TGTGCCAGCAGCTTGTCACGCTCCGCAGGGGGCGTAAGCTACGAGCAGTACTTC. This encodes CASSLSRSAGGVSYEQYF.